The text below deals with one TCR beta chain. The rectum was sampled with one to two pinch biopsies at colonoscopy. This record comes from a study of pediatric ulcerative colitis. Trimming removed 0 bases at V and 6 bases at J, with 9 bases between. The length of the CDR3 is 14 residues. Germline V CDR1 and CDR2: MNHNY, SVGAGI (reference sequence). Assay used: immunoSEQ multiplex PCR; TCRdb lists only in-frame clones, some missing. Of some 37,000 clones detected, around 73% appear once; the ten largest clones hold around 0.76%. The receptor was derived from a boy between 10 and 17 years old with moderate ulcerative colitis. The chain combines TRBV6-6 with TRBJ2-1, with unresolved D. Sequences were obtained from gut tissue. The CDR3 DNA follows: TGTGCCAGCAGTTACTCCCAGACCGGCAATGAGCAGTTCTTC. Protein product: CASSYSQTGNEQFF.